This TCR beta chain was identified in a study of T-cell reconstitution after alpha-beta-depleted transplantation in children. Per the germline V gene, CDR1 is KGHSH and CDR2 is LQKENI. The CDR3 is made up of 14 amino acids. V dropped 5 bases and J dropped 4; count of bases not matched to a gene: 6. During its preparation, the TCRbeta library received unique molecular identifiers. MiXCR was run by TCRdb on the PCR reads, yielding one entry per CDR3 protein. The table records a few hundred thousand distinct CDR3 sequences, over 20% of them present only once. For this clonotype: What it binds is not known.

Study conclusions and caveats: In patients about two months after transplant, alpha-beta T cells reportedly arose from several hundred expanded graft clones. Diversity and T-cell counts at one year after transplant derived mostly from new T cells.

The chain uses TRBV18 and TRBJ1-1; 8 bases align to TRBD1. The TCR sequence derives from a boy under three years old with Wiskott-Aldrich syndrome, due to receive a stem cell transplant. The specimen comprised PBMCs, sampled before TCRalphabeta/CD19-depleted stem cell transplant. The CDR3 protein is CASSGQGPPTEAFF. The CDR3 DNA is TGTGCCAGCTCAGGACAGGGTCCCCCCACTGAAGCTTTCTTT.